This T cell receptor (beta chain) was observed in a study of blood T cells in healthy people across ages. Trimming took 7 bases from V and 7 from J; bases not matched to a gene: 7. CDR1 is SGHVS and CDR2 is FNYEAQ in the germline V gene. The CDR3 spans 14 residues. Through a sample-barcoded 5' primer and a J-beta primer mix, a second PCR was run for roughly 6 to 12 cycles. TCRdb used MiXCR to reprocess the 5' RACE reads, holding one entry per CDR3 protein. The table includes 1.2 million to 1.5 million distinct CDR3 sequences, around 59% detected once. The source is a man aged 18 to 29 in good health. This chain links TRBV7-6 with TRBJ1-4; TRBD1 matches at 9 bases. Sample: blood. CDR3 DNA: TGTGCCAGCACCCCTGGACAGGGGAGTGAAAAACTGTTTTTT. It specifies CASTPGQGSEKLFF.